Listed below are T cell receptor beta chains from one sample, sequenced in a study of identical twins. MiXCR, run by TCRdb on the 5' RACE reads, gives a single entry per CDR3 protein. The sample shows roughly 770,000 distinct CDR3 sequences, 15% to 20% of them seen only once. The same data also went into a second study, on T cells expressing NK-cell markers.

Sequenced material: PBMCs. The receptors shown here come from a woman aged 18-29 years in good health. CDR3s include the opening cysteine and the closing phenylalanine or tryptophan. D genes are given only for firm matches.

d_call	j_call	v_call	cdr3_aa
-	TRBJ2-5	TRBV6-1	CASSAGERETQYF
-	TRBJ2-3	TRBV6-7	CASTLARGPDTQYF
-	TRBJ2-3	TRBV24-1	CATSDLLRRSVTDTQYF
-	TRBJ1-1	TRBV4-3	CASSFRQGRNTEAFF
TRBD2	TRBJ2-3	TRBV20-1	CSAPLTSGGRDTQYF
TRBD2	TRBJ2-7	TRBV20-1	CSARDSGASSYEQYF
-	TRBJ2-3	TRBV9	CASSVVQGDTQYF
-	TRBJ2-1	TRBV6-5	CASSYSAAGFHEQFF
TRBD1	TRBJ2-3	TRBV20-1	CSAFSRDRVPDTQYF
-	TRBJ2-7	TRBV30	CAWRPNQYEQYF
-	TRBJ2-7	TRBV9	CASSPDIGDYEQYF
-	TRBJ1-1	TRBV5-1	CASSLGTGYEAFF
TRBD1	TRBJ2-3	TRBV10-1	CASSEYTTGMGTDTQYF
-	TRBJ2-1	TRBV7-2	CQGSYNEQFF
TRBD1	TRBJ2-7	TRBV20-1	CSARDARGRIYEQYF
-	TRBJ2-7	TRBV7-3	CASSGTLNKAPIYEQYF
TRBD1	TRBJ2-3	TRBV5-1	CASSFRGRDTDTQYF
TRBD1	TRBJ1-4	TRBV10-3	CAISAGGTNEKLFF
-	TRBJ1-3	TRBV18	CASSSGPGNTIYF
-	TRBJ1-6	TRBV12-3/TRBV12-4	CASRYGQINSPLHF
TRBD1	TRBJ2-3	TRBV15	CATSIPRGYTQYF
-	TRBJ1-1	TRBV12-3/TRBV12-4	CASRDLPIMNTEAFF